The present entry profiles one T cell receptor (beta chain) with its context. What it binds is unknown. The data were taken from a study of T cell responses to AZD1222 COVID-19 vaccine. Study-wide points: An increase in Spike-specific TCR breadth and depth was observed after two AZD1222 doses. At study baseline, merely a handful of AZD1222 recipients were seropositive.

Germline V gives CDR1 WSHSY, CDR2 SAAADI. The CDR3 is made up of 13 amino acids. With 10 bases clipped from V and 8 bases from J, the junction kept 10 bases outside the gene matches. TCRdb's table, derived via immunoSEQ multiplex PCR, lists solely in-frame clones and lacks some. Of roughly 180,000 clones in the sample, around 91% were seen once. The material was peripheral blood, obtained on day 0 of AZD1222 vaccination. The sequence came from an adult in good health. The genes are TRBV10-2 and TRBJ2-1; 8 bases are a match to TRBD2. The CDR3 protein is CATQGLDRDEQFF. The CDR3 DNA reads as TGCGCCACCCAGGGACTAGATCGTGATGAGCAGTTCTTC.